This T cell receptor (beta chain) was sequenced for a study of blood T cell repertoires in COVID-19 (dated by TCRdb to 2020 to 2022). Background on the whole study: Collaborator samples came from the United States, Italy and Spain and covered acute and convalescent phases of COVID-19. The prospective study material was composed of cDNA or gDNA derived from T cells, B-cell-depleted T cells, or PBMCs. The dataset comprised deeply sampled blood TCRbeta repertoires from subjects exposed to, actively infected with, or recovered from COVID-19. The repertoires were released in a freely available public database intended as a resource for research on the immune response to SARS-CoV-2. The samples were drawn from the first 160 participants of the ongoing ImmuneRACE study and from 1,254 subjects provided by 6 global collaborators. Sample metadata almost always included a de-identified subject ID, COVID-19 status, age in years and sex. Where HLA class I and class II types were available, the types were taken from metadata supplied by the sample provider, not from assay-based typing.

At one collaborating source in Seattle, patients were enrolled during active infection and were followed longitudinally through the course of disease. The collaborating institutions used their own protocols to collect whole blood in K2EDTA tubes. For TCRbeta analysis, collaborators shipped samples as frozen whole blood, isolated PBMCs, or DNA extracted from either of those sample types. Overall study outcomes, separate from this receptor: The amount of clinical and demographic metadata varied by source and participant and was provided uncurated.

TCRbeta CDR3 regions were amplified from genomic DNA by means of the immunoSEQ Assay, a bias-controlled multiplex PCR. In the source study's methods: The number of nucleated cells in each sample was estimated by amplification of reference gene primers within the assay. To quantify the absolute abundance of each unique TCRbeta CDR3 rearrangement, sequence reads were collapsed and filtered. For each sample, productive Simpson clonality was calculated as the square root of Simpson's diversity index over productive rearrangements. Drawn from immuneACCESS, this table holds only the in-frame rearrangements with V and J called that TCRdb kept. Clones are partly lost; checked studies trace under half to an unresolved V gene and leave the rest unexplained. For V, J and clone size, that table is used; D and trimming come from the DNA. A total of about 220,000 clones appear in this sample, approximately 85% of them only once. The top ten hold approximately 2.3% of the sample.

About this clone: Its antigen target is currently unknown. Nothing much larger sits one base from this clone, and base qualities are not available.

CDR1 and CDR2 (LNHDA, SQIVND) derive from the germline V gene (reference sequence). V has 4 bases trimmed and J has 6 bases trimmed; junction bases matching no gene number 10. Reading from cysteine to phenylalanine, the CDR3 counts 16 amino acids. CDR3 DNA is the only sequence kept; it has 48 bases, read in frame from the first base. Sequences were obtained from peripheral blood. The rearranged segments are TRBV19 and TRBJ1-5; 9 bases in between match TRBD1. The sequence was collected from a woman aged 70 to 79 with COVID-19, enrolled during active disease. At the DNA level, the sequence is TGTGCCAGTAGTACATACCGGACAGGGGTTGGTCAGCCCCAGCATTTT. This codes for CASSTYRTGVGQPQHF. Joined to the reference TRBV19 and TRBJ1-5 proteins, this CDR3 gives the full variable domain: DGGITQSPKYLFRKEGQNVTLSCEQNLNHDAMYWYRQDPGQGLRLIYYSQIVNDFQKGDIAEGYSVSREKKESFPLTVTSAQKNPTAFYLCASSTYRTGVGQPQHFGDGTRLSIL.